A selection of T cell receptor beta chains follows, all from one sample in a study of sequential checkpoint blockade in melanoma. The data were produced by immunoSEQ multiplex PCR, yet TCRdb's version contains in-frame clones alone and is incomplete. The sample contains about 13,000 clones, roughly a quarter of which appear only once. The sequenced sample was tumor tissue (inferred from file names), obtained from a patient given nivolumab and ipilimumab in sequence. The receptor set was obtained from a human donor with melanoma. The CDR3 runs from the conserved cysteine through the conserved F or W. A D gene is named only where the DNA matches it firmly. Rows give clone size only sometimes, using once, few, many, or a class for an expanded clone.

CDR3 DNA: TGCGCCAGCAGCCAAGGCCCAGCTTTGAATGAGCAGTTCTTC
CDR3 protein: CASSQGPALNEQFF
V gene: TRBV4-1
clone size: NA
CDR3 length: 14
J gene: TRBJ2-1
D gene: NA

CDR3 DNA: TGCGCCAGCAGCCAAGATGCTTTGACAGGGGGGAATGAGCAGTTCTTC
CDR3 protein: CASSQDALTGGNEQFF
V gene: TRBV23-1
clone size: few
CDR3 length: 16
J gene: TRBJ2-1
D gene: TRBD1

CDR3 DNA: TGTGCCAGTAGTATTGGGACAGCTAGCAATCAGCCCCAGCATTTT
CDR3 protein: CASSIGTASNQPQHF
V gene: TRBV19
clone size: NA
CDR3 length: 15
J gene: TRBJ1-5
D gene: TRBD1

CDR3 DNA: TGTGCCAGCAGCTTGGTTGTGGCTCCCATCTCTGGAAACACCATATATTTT
CDR3 protein: CASSLVVAPISGNTIYF
V gene: TRBV11-3
clone size: many
CDR3 length: 17
J gene: TRBJ1-3
D gene: NA

CDR3 DNA: TGTGCCAGTAGTGCACTCCACCGGGACATAGCCTACGAGCAGTACTTC
CDR3 protein: CASSALHRDIAYEQYF
V gene: TRBV19
clone size: NA
CDR3 length: 16
J gene: TRBJ2-7
D gene: NA

CDR3 DNA: TGCGCCACCAGCTCCGGGACCGCGAACACCGGGGAGCTGTTTTTT
CDR3 protein: CATSSGTANTGELFF
V gene: TRBV5-1
clone size: NA
CDR3 length: 15
J gene: TRBJ2-2
D gene: NA

CDR3 DNA: TGTGCCAGCAGCCAAGGGGAACAGGGATACACCATATATTTT
CDR3 protein: CASSQGEQGYTIYF
V gene: TRBV7-6
clone size: few
CDR3 length: 14
J gene: TRBJ1-3
D gene: NA

CDR3 DNA: TGTGCCAGCAGCCGAACTAATAGAGGGGGCGAGCTGCGTGGCTACACCTTC
CDR3 protein: CASSRTNRGGELRGYTF
V gene: TRBV11-3
clone size: many
CDR3 length: 17
J gene: TRBJ1-2
D gene: TRBD1

CDR3 DNA: TGTGCCAGCAGACATGGGGGACTAGCGGCGCAGTTCTTC
CDR3 protein: CASRHGGLAAQFF
V gene: TRBV6-8
clone size: medium-sized
CDR3 length: 13
J gene: TRBJ2-1
D gene: TRBD2

CDR3 DNA: TGTGCCAGCAGCTACCGGGACAGGGGTAACTATGGCTACACCTTC
CDR3 protein: CASSYRDRGNYGYTF
V gene: TRBV11-3
clone size: few
CDR3 length: 15
J gene: TRBJ1-2
D gene: TRBD1

CDR3 DNA: TGTGCCACCAGCAGAGATGAAATAGCGGGGGTGGCTCTAGCCAAAAACATTCAGTACTTC
CDR3 protein: CATSRDEIAGVALAKNIQYF
V gene: TRBV15
clone size: once
CDR3 length: 20
J gene: TRBJ2-4
D gene: TRBD2

CDR3 DNA: TGTGCCAGCAGTTACCGGAGACAGGCCAGGGAAAAACTGTTTTTT
CDR3 protein: CASSYRRQAREKLFF
V gene: TRBV6-8
clone size: few
CDR3 length: 15
J gene: TRBJ1-4
D gene: NA

CDR3 DNA: TGCGCCAGCAGCTACACAACAGGTCCATCCTACGAGCAGTACTTC
CDR3 protein: CASSYTTGPSYEQYF
V gene: TRBV5-1
clone size: NA
CDR3 length: 15
J gene: TRBJ2-7
D gene: NA

CDR3 DNA: TGTGCCAGCAGCTTTGCAGTTAGCAATCAGCCCCAGCATTTT
CDR3 protein: CASSFAVSNQPQHF
V gene: TRBV11-3
clone size: many
CDR3 length: 14
J gene: TRBJ1-5
D gene: NA